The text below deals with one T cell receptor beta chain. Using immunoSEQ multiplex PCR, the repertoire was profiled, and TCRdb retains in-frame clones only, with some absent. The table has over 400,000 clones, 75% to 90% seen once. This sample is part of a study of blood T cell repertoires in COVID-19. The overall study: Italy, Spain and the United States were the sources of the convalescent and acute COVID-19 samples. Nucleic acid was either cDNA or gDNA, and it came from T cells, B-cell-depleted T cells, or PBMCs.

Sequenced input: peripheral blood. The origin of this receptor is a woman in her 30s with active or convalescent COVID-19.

The CDR3, as DNA: TGTGCCAGCAGTTACGCATCAGGACTAGCGGACGTCTCCTACAATGAGCAGTTCTTC. Protein sequence: CASSYASGLADVSYNEQFF. V usage is TRBV6-2 or TRBV6-3 and J usage is TRBJ2-1; 10 bases are a match to TRBD2. Germline CDR1 is MNHEY and CDR2 is SVGEGT. The CDR3 runs to 19 residues. After removal of 2 bases from V and 0 bases from J, the junction contained 10 bases not matched to a gene.